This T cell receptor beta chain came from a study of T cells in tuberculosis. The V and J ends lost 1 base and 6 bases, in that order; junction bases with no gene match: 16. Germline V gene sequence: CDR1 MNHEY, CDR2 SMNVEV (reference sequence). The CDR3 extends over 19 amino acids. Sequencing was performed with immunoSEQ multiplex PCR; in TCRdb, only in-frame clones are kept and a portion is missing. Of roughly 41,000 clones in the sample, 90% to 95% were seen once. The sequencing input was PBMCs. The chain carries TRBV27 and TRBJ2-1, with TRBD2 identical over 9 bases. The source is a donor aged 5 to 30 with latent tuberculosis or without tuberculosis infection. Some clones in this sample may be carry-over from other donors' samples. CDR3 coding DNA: TGTGCCAGCAGTTTATGGGGTGAGCTAGCGGGGCGAGGCAGCAATGAGCAGTTCTTC. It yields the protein CASSLWGELAGRGSNEQFF.